This paragraph reports one T cell receptor beta chain. The antigen remains undetermined. The data belong to a study of vaccination effects on CD4 cells after COVID-19. Study information: Participants each got two BNT162b2 or mRNA-1273 vaccine doses. Whole-study findings and limits: A shortage of convalescent patients and an absence of early post-infection timepoints characterized the study.

The authors isolated CD4+ T cells after 10 days of culture. Absence of prior SARS-CoV-2 infection characterized the vaccine recipients, who showed negative nucleocapsid antibodies. From germline, CDR1 is SGHTA and CDR2 FQGTGA. V was cut by 5 bases and J by 3 bases, with 8 bases left in between. The CDR3 runs 13 residues. The method was immunoSEQ multiplex PCR; TCRdb's version includes in-frame clones alone and lacks a portion of them. The sample lists under 40,000 clones, 82% occurring once. J is TRBJ1-3 and V is TRBV7-3, with unresolved D. This material consisted of CD4+ T cells from PBMCs cultured without peptide, taken before COVID-19 vaccination. This sequence originates from a human donor who received a COVID-19 vaccine. The CDR3 is CASSLLLGNTIYF. CDR3 DNA: TGTGCCAGCAGCCTTCTCCTTGGAAACACCATATATTTT.